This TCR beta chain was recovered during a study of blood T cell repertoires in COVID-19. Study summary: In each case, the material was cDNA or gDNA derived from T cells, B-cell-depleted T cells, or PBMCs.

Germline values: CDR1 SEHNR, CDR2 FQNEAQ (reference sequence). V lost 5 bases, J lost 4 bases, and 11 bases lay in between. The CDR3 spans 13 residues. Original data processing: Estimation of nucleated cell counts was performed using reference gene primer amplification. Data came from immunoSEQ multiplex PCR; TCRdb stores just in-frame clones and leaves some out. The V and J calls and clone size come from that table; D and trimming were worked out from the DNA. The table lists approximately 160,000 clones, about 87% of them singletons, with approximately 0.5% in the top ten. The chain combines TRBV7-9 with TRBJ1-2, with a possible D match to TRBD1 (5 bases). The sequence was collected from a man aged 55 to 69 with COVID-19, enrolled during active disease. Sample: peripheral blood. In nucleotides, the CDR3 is TGTGCCAGCAGCCCGCCGACAGTCTATGGCTACACCTTC. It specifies CASSPPTVYGYTF.